The clone carrying this T cell receptor beta chain was found once. The sample belongs to a study of OX40 agonist ivuxolimab in advanced cancers. Study as a whole: The treatment was a fully human IgG2 OX40 agonist, ivuxolimab. Intravenous ivuxolimab at 0.01 to 10 mg/kg was given to patients every 2 weeks.

People who had autoimmune disease history or systemic immunosuppression were excluded. Germline loops: CDR1 SGHTA, CDR2 FQGTGA. The CDR3 is 18 amino acids. V gave up 5 bases and J gave up 4 bases; unmatched junction bases: 11. Profiling relied on immunoSEQ multiplex PCR, and the TCRdb table lists in-frame clones only, not all of them. The top ten hold about 0.7% of the sample, which has some 80,000 clones, roughly 92% seen once. The sample consisted of CD4+ or CD8+ T cells sorted from blood, taken in a trial of the OX40 agonist ivuxolimab. This clonotype was sampled from an adult with an advanced solid tumor such as melanoma, head and neck, liver or kidney cancer. This chain joins TRBV7-3 and TRBJ2-2; 12 bases match TRBD2. The CDR3 loop reads CASSPRTSGVGATGELFF. The CDR3 coding sequence is TGTGCCAGCAGCCCGAGGACTAGCGGGGTCGGGGCCACCGGGGAGCTGTTTTTT.